This T cell receptor (beta chain) was sequenced during a study of blood T cell repertoires in COVID-19. As for the study in general: Collection of acute and convalescent COVID-19 samples took place in the United States, Italy and Spain.

Clones were read by immunoSEQ multiplex PCR, and TCRdb kept only the in-frame ones, dropping some. The sample comprises roughly 280,000 clones, roughly nine tenths of which are singletons, and roughly 2% rests with the top ten. The trim removed 4 bases at V and 8 bases at J, leaving 15 bases unmatched. The CDR3 has 16 amino acids. Germline V gene data show CDR1 as SGHRS and CDR2 as YFSETQ. The TCR sequence derives from a woman aged 50 to 65 who had recovered from COVID-19. The chain is built from TRBV5-1 and TRBJ1-1; 9 positions agree with TRBD1. Sequencing was done on a sample of peripheral blood. This CDR3 reads CASSNPSPTGQGEAFF. The CDR3 DNA reads as TGCGCCAGCAGCAACCCCTCCCCCACGGGACAGGGAGAAGCTTTCTTT.